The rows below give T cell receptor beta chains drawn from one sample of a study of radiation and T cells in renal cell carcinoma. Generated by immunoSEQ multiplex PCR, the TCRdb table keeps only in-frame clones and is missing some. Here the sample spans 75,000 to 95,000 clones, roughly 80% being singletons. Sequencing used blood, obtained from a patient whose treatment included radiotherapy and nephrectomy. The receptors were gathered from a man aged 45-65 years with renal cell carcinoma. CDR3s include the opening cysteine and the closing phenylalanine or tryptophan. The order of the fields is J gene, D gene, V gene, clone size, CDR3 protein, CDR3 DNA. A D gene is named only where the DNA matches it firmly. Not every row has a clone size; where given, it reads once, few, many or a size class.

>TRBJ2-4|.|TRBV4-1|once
CASSQESRVAKNIQYF
TGCGCCAGCAGCCAAGAGTCCCGGGTAGCCAAAAACATTCAGTACTTC
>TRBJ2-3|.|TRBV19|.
CAASTGSTDTQYF
TGTGCCGCGAGTACGGGAAGCACAGATACGCAGTATTTT
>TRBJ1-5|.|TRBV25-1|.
CASSERGDQPQHF
TGTGCCAGCAGTGAAAGGGGCGATCAGCCCCAGCATTTT
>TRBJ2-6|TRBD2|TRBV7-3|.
CASSRPLAGEGANVLTF
TGTGCCAGCAGCCGGCCATTAGCGGGAGAGGGGGCCAACGTCCTGACTTTC
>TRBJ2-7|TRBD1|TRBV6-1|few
CASARRGLEQYF
TGTGCCAGCGCCCGAAGGGGGCTCGAGCAGTACTTC
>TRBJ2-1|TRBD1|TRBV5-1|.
CASSGGWAGTGIYNEQFF
TGCGCCAGCAGCGGAGGGTGGGCCGGGACAGGGATATACAATGAGCAGTTCTTC
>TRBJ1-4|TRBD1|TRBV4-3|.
CASSQGQGSEKLFF
TGCGCCAGCAGCCAAGGACAGGGCTCAGAAAAACTGTTTTTT
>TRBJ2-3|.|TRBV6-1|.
CASSDLEGSTDTQYF
TGTGCCAGCAGTGATCTAGAGGGAAGCACAGATACGCAGTATTTT
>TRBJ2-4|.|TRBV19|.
CASSASLQGIQYF
TGTGCCAGTAGCGCCTCCTTACAGGGAATTCAGTACTTC
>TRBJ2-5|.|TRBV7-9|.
CASSLLFEGIRTQYF
TGTGCCAGCAGCTTATTATTTGAGGGGATAAGGACCCAGTACTTC
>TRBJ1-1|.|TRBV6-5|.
CASSQSGFPEAFF
TGTGCCAGCAGTCAGTCAGGGTTCCCTGAAGCTTTCTTT
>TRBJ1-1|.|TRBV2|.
CASRPESREAFF
TGTGCCAGCCGCCCGGAGTCCCGTGAAGCTTTCTTT
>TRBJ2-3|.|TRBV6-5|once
CASSYSGRRGTDTQYF
TGTGCCAGCAGTTACTCGGGACGGAGGGGCACAGATACGCAGTATTTT
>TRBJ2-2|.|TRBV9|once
CASSTSYQTGTQNTGELFF
TGTGCCAGCAGCACGAGCTACCAAACCGGGACTCAGAACACCGGGGAGCTGTTTTTT
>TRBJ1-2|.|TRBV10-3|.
CAISGGGGYGYTF
TGTGCCATCAGTGGTGGGGGCGGCTATGGCTACACCTTC
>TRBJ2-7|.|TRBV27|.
CASSLEGTSYEQYF
TGTGCCAGCAGTTTAGAGGGGACCTCCTACGAGCAGTACTTC
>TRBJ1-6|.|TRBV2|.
CASQGHHNSPLHF
TGTGCTAGTCAGGGACACCATAATTCACCCCTCCACTTT
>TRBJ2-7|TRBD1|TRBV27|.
CASSWDRSKQYF
TGTGCCAGCAGTTGGGACAGATCTAAGCAGTACTTC
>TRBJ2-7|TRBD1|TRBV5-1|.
CASSLRPGGLYEQYF
TGCGCCAGCAGCTTGAGGCCAGGGGGCCTATACGAGCAGTACTTC
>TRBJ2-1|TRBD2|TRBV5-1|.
CASSTSGREYNEQFF
TGCGCCAGCAGCACTAGCGGGAGGGAATACAATGAGCAGTTCTTC
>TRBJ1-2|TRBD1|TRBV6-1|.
CASRRTGEYGYTF
TGTGCCAGCAGGCGGACAGGGGAATATGGCTACACCTTC
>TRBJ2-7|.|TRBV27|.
CASSLVGRQNYEQYF
TGTGCCAGCAGTTTAGTAGGGAGACAAAACTACGAGCAGTACTTC
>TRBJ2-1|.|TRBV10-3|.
CAISDGPHNNEQFF
TGTGCCATCAGTGACGGACCGCACAACAATGAGCAGTTCTTC
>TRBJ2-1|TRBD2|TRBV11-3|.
CASSLGPTSGGRGEQFF
TGTGCCAGCAGCTTAGGACCGACTAGCGGCGGACGAGGTGAGCAGTTCTTC
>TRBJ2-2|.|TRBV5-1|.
CASSRLTGTMELFF
TGCGCCAGCAGCCGTCTTACCGGGACGATGGAGCTGTTTTTT
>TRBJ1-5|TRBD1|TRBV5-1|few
CASSRTGHQPQHF
TGCGCCAGCAGCCGGACAGGGCATCAGCCCCAGCATTTT